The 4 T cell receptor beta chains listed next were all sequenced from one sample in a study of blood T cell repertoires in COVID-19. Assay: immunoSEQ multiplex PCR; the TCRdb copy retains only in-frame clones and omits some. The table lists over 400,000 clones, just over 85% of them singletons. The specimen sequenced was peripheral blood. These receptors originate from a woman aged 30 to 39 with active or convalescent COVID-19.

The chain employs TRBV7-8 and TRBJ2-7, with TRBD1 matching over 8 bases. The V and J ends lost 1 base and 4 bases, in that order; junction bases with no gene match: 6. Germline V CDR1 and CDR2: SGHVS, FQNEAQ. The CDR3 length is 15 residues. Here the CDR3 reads CASSLVGTGGYEQYF. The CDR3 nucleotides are TGTGCCAGCAGCTTAGTGGGGACAGGCGGTTACGAGCAGTACTTC.

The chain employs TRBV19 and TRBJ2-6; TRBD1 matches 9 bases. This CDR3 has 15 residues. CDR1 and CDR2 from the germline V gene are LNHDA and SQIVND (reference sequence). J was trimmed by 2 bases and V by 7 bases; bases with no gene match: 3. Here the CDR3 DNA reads TGTGCCAGTACCGGGGACAGGGCTGGGGCCAACGTCCTGACTTTC. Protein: CASTGDRAGANVLTF.

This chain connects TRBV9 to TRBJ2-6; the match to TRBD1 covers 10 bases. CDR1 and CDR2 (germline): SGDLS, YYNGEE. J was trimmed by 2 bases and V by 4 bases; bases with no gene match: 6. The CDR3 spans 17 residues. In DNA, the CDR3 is TGTGCCAGCAGCCCCCGGGACAGGGGAACTGGGGCCAACGTCCTGACTTTC. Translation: CASSPRDRGTGANVLTF.

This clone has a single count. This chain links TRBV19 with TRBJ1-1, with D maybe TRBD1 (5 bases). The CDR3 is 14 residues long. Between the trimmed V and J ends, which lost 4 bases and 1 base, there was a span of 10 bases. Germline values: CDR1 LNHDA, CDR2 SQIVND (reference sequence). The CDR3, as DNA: TGTGCCAGTAGTACCAGACAGAGGAACACTGAAGCTTTCTTT. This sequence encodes CASSTRQRNTEAFF.